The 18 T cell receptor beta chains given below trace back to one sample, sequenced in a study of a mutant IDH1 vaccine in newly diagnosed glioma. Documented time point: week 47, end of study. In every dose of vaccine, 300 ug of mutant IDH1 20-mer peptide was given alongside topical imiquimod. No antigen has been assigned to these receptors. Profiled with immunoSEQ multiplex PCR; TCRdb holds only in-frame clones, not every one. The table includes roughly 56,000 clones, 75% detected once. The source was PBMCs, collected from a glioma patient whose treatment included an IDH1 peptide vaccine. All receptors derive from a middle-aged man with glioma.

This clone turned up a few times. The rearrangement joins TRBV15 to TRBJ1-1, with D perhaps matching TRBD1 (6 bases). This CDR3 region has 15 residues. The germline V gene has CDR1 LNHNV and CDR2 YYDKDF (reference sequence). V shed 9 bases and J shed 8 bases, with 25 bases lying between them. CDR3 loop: CATGAGGRSRREAFF. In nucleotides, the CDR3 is TGTGCCACGGGGGCGGGGGGCAGGTCGAGGCGGGAAGCTTTCTTT.

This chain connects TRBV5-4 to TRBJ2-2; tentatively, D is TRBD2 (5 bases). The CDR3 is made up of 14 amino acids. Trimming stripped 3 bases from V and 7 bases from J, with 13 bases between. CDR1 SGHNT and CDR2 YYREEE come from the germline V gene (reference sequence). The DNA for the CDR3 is TGTGCCAGCAGCTCCATGGAGGAAGACGGGGAGCTGTTTTTT. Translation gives CASSSMEEDGELFF.

CDR3 nucleotide sequence: TGTGCCAGCAGCGTAAGTCCGTCGGGGGGCGGCGAGCAGTACTTC. This sequence encodes CASSVSPSGGGEQYF. The V call is TRBV9, the J call TRBJ2-7; D is perhaps TRBD2 (7 bases). The V and J ends lost 1 base and 6 bases respectively, with 17 bases between them. The CDR3 totals 15 residues. Germline V gene data show CDR1 as SGDLS and CDR2 as YYNGEE.

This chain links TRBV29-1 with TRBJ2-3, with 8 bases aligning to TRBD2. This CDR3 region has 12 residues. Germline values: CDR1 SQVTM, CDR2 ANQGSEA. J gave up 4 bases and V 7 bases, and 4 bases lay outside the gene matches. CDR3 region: CSAGRAADTQYF. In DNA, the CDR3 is TGCAGCGCCGGGAGGGCGGCAGATACGCAGTATTTT.

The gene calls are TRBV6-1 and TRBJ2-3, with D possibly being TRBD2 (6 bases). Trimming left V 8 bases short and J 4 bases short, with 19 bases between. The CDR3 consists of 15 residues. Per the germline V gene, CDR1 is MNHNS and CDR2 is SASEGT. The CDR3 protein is CASGPTRELPDTQYF. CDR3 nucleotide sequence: TGTGCCAGCGGACCGACTAGGGAGCTTCCAGATACGCAGTATTTT.

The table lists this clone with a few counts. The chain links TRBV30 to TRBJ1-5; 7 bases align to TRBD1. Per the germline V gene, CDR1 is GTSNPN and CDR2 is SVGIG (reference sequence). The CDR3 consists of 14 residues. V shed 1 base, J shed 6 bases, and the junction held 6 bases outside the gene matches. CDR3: CAWSAGTESQPQHF. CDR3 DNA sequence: TGTGCCTGGAGTGCCGGGACAGAATCTCAGCCCCAGCATTTT. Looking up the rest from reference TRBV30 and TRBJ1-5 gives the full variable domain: SQTIHQWPATLVQPVGSPLSLECTVEGTSNPNLYWYRQAAGRGLQLLFYSVGIGQISSEVPQNLSASRPQDRQFILSSKKLLLSDSGFYLCAWSAGTESQPQHFGDGTRLSIL.

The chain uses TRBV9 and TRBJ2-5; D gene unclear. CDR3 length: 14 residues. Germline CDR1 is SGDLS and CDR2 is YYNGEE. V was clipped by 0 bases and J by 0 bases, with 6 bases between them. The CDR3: CASSVGSDQETQYF. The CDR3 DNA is TGTGCCAGCAGCGTAGGTTCAGACCAAGAGACCCAGTACTTC.

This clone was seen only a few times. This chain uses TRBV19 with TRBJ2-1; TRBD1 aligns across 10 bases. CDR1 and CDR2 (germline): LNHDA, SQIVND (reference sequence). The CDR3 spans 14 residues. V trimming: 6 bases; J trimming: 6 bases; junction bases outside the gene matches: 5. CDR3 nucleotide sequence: TGTGCCAGTAGCCCCCGGGACAGGGGCAATGAGCAGTTCTTC. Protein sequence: CASSPRDRGNEQFF.

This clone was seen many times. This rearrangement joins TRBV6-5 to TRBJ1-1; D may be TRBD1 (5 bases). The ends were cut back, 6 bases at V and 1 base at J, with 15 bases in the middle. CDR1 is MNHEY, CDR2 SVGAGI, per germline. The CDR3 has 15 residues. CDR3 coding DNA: TGTGCCAGCAGGCGGGACGCCCGAACGAACACTGAAGCTTTCTTT. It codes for CASRRDARTNTEAFF.

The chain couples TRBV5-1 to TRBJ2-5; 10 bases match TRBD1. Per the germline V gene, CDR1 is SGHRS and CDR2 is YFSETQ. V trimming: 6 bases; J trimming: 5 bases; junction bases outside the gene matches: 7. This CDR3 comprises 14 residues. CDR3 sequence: CASTSGTGDETQYF. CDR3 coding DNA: TGCGCCAGCACCTCCGGGACAGGGGACGAGACCCAGTACTTC.

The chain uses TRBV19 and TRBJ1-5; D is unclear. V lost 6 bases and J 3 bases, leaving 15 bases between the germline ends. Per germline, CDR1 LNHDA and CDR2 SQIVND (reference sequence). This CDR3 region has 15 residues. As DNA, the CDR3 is TGTGCCAGTAGCCCCCTGGGCGGTTTCAATCAGCCCCAGCATTTT. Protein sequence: CASSPLGGFNQPQHF.

Written as DNA, the CDR3 is TGTGCCAGCAGCTCCGGGGTAGCGGGGGGGCAGGAGCAGTTCTTC. Amino acid sequence: CASSSGVAGGQEQFF. This chain joins TRBV5-5 and TRBJ2-1; TRBD2 matches at 11 bases. The CDR3 contains 15 residues. Trimming took 3 bases from V and 10 from J; bases not matched to a gene: 9. CDR1 is SGHKS, CDR2 YYEKEE, per germline (reference sequence).

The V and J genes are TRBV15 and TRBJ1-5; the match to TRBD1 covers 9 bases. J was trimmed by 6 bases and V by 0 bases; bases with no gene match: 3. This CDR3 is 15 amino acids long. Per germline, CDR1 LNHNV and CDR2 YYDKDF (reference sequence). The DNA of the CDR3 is TGTGCCACCAGCAGAGAACAGGGGGCTGGTCAGCCCCAGCATTTT. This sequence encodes CATSREQGAGQPQHF. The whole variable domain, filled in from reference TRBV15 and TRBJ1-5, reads DAMVIQNPRYQVTQFGKPVTLSCSQTLNHNVMYWYQQKSSQAPKLLFHYYDKDFNNEADTPDNFQSRRPNTSFCFLDIRSPGLGDTAMYLCATSREQGAGQPQHFGDGTRLSIL.

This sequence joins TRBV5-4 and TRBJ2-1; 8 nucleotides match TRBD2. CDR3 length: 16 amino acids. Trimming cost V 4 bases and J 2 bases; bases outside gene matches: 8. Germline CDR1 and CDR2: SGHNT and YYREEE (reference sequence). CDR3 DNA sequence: TGTGCCAGCAGCGGAGGAGGAGCGGGGGCCTACAATGAGCAGTTCTTC. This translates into CASSGGGAGAYNEQFF.

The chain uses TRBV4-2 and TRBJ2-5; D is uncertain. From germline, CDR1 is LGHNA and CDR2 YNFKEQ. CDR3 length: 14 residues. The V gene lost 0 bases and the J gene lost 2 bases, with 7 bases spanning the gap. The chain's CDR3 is CASSQEVRQETQYF. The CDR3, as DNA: TGTGCCAGCAGCCAAGAAGTTAGGCAAGAGACCCAGTACTTC.

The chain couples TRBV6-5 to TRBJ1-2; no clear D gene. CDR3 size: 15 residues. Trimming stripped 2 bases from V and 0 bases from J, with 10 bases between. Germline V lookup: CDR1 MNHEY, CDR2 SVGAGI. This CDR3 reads CASSYTVNANYGYTF. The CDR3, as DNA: TGTGCCAGCAGTTACACAGTGAACGCTAACTATGGCTACACCTTC.

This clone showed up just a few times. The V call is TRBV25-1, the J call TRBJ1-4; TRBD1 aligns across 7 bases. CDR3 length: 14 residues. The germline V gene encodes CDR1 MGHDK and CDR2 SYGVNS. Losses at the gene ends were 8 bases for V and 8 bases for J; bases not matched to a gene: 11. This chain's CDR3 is CASSRTGLNEKLFF. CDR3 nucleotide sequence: TGTGCCAGCTCACGGACAGGTCTGAACGAAAAACTGTTTTTT.

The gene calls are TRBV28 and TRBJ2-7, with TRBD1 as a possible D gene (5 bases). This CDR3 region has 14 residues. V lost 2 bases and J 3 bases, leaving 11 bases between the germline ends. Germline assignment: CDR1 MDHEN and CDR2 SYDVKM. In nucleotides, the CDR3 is TGTGCCAGCAGTTTACAGGACACCAACTACGAGCAGTACTTC. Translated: CASSLQDTNYEQYF.